A selection of T cell receptor beta chains follows, all from one sample in a study of cytomegalovirus exposure and HLA in healthy donors. Sequencing used immunoSEQ multiplex PCR; TCRdb keeps in-frame clones, though not all of them. This sample has over 250,000 clones, with 86% found just once. Material for sequencing was PBMCs. The receptors were gathered from a woman between 18 and 30 years old in good health and CMV-seronegative. Each CDR3 is given with its conserved first and last residue. A D gene is named only where the DNA matches it firmly. Some rows mark clone size as missing; the rest say once, few, many or name a class of expanded clone.

>.|TRBJ1-5|.|15|TRBV7-2
TGTGCCAGCAGCCCACGAGGCCCTGGGAATCAGCCCCAGCATTTT
CASSPRGPGNQPQHF
>.|TRBJ2-7|.|13|TRBV5-6
TGTGCCAGCAGCTTGGCCGATGGAGCGCGGCAGTACTTC
CASSLADGARQYF
>.|TRBJ1-2|.|12|TRBV5-1
TGCGCCAGCAGGGAGACGGCCTATGGCTACACCTTC
CASRETAYGYTF
>.|TRBJ1-5|.|14|TRBV15
TGTGCCACCAGCGGGGCAATTAGCAATCAGCCCCAGCATTTT
CATSGAISNQPQHF
>.|TRBJ2-7|TRBD2|16|TRBV28
TGTGCCAGCTCCTTGTATCGGGCTAGCGGGGACCCAGAGCAGTACTTC
CASSLYRASGDPEQYF
>.|TRBJ1-1|.|15|TRBV7-9
TGTGCCAGCAGCTCATCAGCGGGGGCACGGGGAGAAGCTTTCTTT
CASSSSAGARGEAFF
>.|TRBJ2-3|.|14|TRBV27
TGTGCCAGCAGTTTTGGCCTTAGCACAGATACGCAGTATTTT
CASSFGLSTDTQYF
>few|TRBJ2-1|TRBD1|12|TRBV4-1
TGCGCCAGCAGCCAAGTACAGGGGCAGCAGTTCTTC
CASSQVQGQQFF
>once|TRBJ2-5|.|14|TRBV30
TGTGCCTGGAGGCCCGCAGATTACCAAGAGACCCAGTACTTC
CAWRPADYQETQYF
>.|TRBJ1-2|.|15|TRBV11-3
TGTGCCAGCAGCTTTTTTGAACAAACGGAGTATGGCTACACCTTC
CASSFFEQTEYGYTF
>.|TRBJ1-4|TRBD1|15|TRBV5-1
TGCGCCAGCAGCCGGACAGGGGGCGCGGAGGAAAAACTGTTTTTT
CASSRTGGAEEKLFF
>.|TRBJ1-4|.|13|TRBV10-2
TGCGCCAGCAAGGCAGAGGATCGAGAAAAACTGTTTTTT
CASKAEDREKLFF
>.|TRBJ1-4|TRBD1|13|TRBV6-1
TGTGCCAGCCTGACAGGGGTGGGGGAAAAACTGTTTTTT
CASLTGVGEKLFF
>.|TRBJ2-5|TRBD1|14|TRBV7-9
TGTGCCAGCAGCTTTAGGACAGGGCAAGAGACCCAGTACTTC
CASSFRTGQETQYF
>.|TRBJ2-2|TRBD2|16|TRBV30
TGTGCCTGGAGTGGGGTAGCGGGAGTTGGCGCCGGGGAGCTGTTTTTT
CAWSGVAGVGAGELFF
>.|TRBJ1-4|.|15|TRBV5-8
TGTGCCAGCAGCTTGTTTCACACAACTAATGAAAAACTGTTTTTT
CASSLFHTTNEKLFF
>once|TRBJ1-2|.|14|TRBV10-3
TGTGCCATCAGTGCGGACCGGGGAGGCTATGGCTACACCTTC
CAISADRGGYGYTF
>.|TRBJ2-7|.|17|TRBV9
TGTGCCAGCACCAAGAAAGATGGAGCGCTAGCCCCTTACGAGCAGTACTTC
CASTKKDGALAPYEQYF
>few|TRBJ2-7|.|14|TRBV7-9
TGTGCCAGCAGCTTAGTTCGGGGAGCCTACGAGCAGTACTTC
CASSLVRGAYEQYF
>.|TRBJ1-5|.|14|TRBV28
TGTGCCAGCAGTTCCCCCGGGGGTTGGCAGCCCCAGCATTTT
CASSSPGGWQPQHF
>.|TRBJ2-7|.|15|TRBV5-1
TGCGCCAGCAGCCCACGCGGGCCTATACACTACGAGCAGTACTTC
CASSPRGPIHYEQYF
>.|TRBJ2-1|TRBD2|15|TRBV11-3
TGTGCCAGCAGCCCCGCGGGAGTCACCTACAATGAGCAGTTCTTC
CASSPAGVTYNEQFF
>.|TRBJ2-5|TRBD2|15|TRBV5-1
TGCGCCAGCAGCTTGGGGGGGACTAGCGTGGAGACCCAGTACTTC
CASSLGGTSVETQYF
>.|TRBJ2-7|TRBD2|17|TRBV28
TGTGCCAGCAGTCCTAGCGGGAGGGCCCGTACTGAGACCGAGCAGTACTTC
CASSPSGRARTETEQYF
>.|TRBJ2-1|TRBD2|15|TRBV6-5
TGTGCCAGCGGGAATCGGGACTATAATAGGAATGAGCAGTTCTTC
CASGNRDYNRNEQFF
>.|TRBJ2-3|.|13|TRBV6-1
TGTGCCAGCGAATTACTAGCCGGAGATACGCAGTATTTT
CASELLAGDTQYF
>.|TRBJ1-1|.|15|TRBV5-1
TGCGCCAGCAGCTTGGGAGGCAGGGCGAACACTGAAGCTTTCTTT
CASSLGGRANTEAFF
>.|TRBJ1-2|.|13|TRBV6-5
TGTGCCAGCAGTTACATGCCACTCTATGGCTACACCTTC
CASSYMPLYGYTF
>.|TRBJ2-3|.|16|TRBV6-6
TGTGCCAGCAGTTCCCCGGACAGCCCGAGCACAGATACGCAGTATTTT
CASSSPDSPSTDTQYF
>.|TRBJ1-1|TRBD1|16|TRBV4-3
TGCGCCAGCAGCCAAGTGAAGGGGGCCTCGAGCACTGAAGCTTTCTTT
CASSQVKGASSTEAFF
>.|TRBJ1-4|.|15|TRBV9
TGTGCCAGCAGCGCCCCGGGTCCAGAAAATGAAAAACTGTTTTTT
CASSAPGPENEKLFF
>.|TRBJ1-1|TRBD1|14|TRBV9
TGTGCCAGCAGCGCCGAAGACAGGGGGACTGAAGCTTTCTTT
CASSAEDRGTEAFF
>.|TRBJ2-1|TRBD1|13|TRBV29-1
TGCAGCGTCGCCGGGACAGGCGTAGGTGAGCAGTTCTTC
CSVAGTGVGEQFF
>.|TRBJ1-2|.|14|TRBV29-1
TGCAGCGTTGAAGTTGCCCCAGGGATCTATGGCTACACCTTC
CSVEVAPGIYGYTF
>.|TRBJ2-1|TRBD1|15|TRBV4-1
TGCGCCAGCGGCCCGGTGGGACAGGGTATATATGAGCAGTTCTTC
CASGPVGQGIYEQFF
>.|TRBJ1-4|.|14|TRBV5-6
TGTGCCAGCAGCTTCGGGGGTAGGAGTGAAAAACTGTTTTTT
CASSFGGRSEKLFF
>.|TRBJ2-1|.|12|TRBV4-1
TGCGCCAGCAGCCAAGGCCGAGGTGAGCAGTTCTTC
CASSQGRGEQFF
>.|TRBJ1-4|TRBD1|14|TRBV7-9
TGTGCCAGCAGCGGGACAGGCCTCGGGGAAAAACTGTTTTTT
CASSGTGLGEKLFF
>.|TRBJ2-7|.|14|TRBV19
TGTGCCAGTAGTATAGGGTTAGGGAGGTACGAGCAGTACTTC
CASSIGLGRYEQYF
>.|TRBJ2-7|.|12|TRBV5-1
TGCGCCAGCAGCTTGGGAGTCTACGAGCAGTACTTC
CASSLGVYEQYF
>.|TRBJ1-5|TRBD1|15|TRBV6-6
TGTGCCAGCAGTTACGTCGACAGGGGCAATCAGCCCCAGCATTTT
CASSYVDRGNQPQHF
>few|TRBJ1-5|.|12|TRBV30
TGTGCCTGGTCAGGGTCTGGGGAGCCCCAGCATTTT
CAWSGSGEPQHF
>.|TRBJ2-7|.|13|TRBV11-2
TGTGCCAGCAGCGATGCACTACGAGACGAGCAGTACTTC
CASSDALRDEQYF
>.|TRBJ2-7|.|14|TRBV6-5
TGTGCCAGCAGCCCCGACCAGGGCTCCTACGAGCAGTACTTC
CASSPDQGSYEQYF
>.|TRBJ2-7|TRBD1|15|TRBV30
TGTGCCTGGGAAAGAAAGGGACAGGGCGCCTACGAGCAGTACTTC
CAWERKGQGAYEQYF
>.|TRBJ2-3|.|15|TRBV2
TGTGCCAGCCAGACACTGGGCCGGGAAACAGATACGCAGTATTTT
CASQTLGRETDTQYF